This T cell receptor beta chain derives from a study of cytomegalovirus exposure and HLA in healthy donors. Study details: The 120 validation repertoires and the 666 first-cohort repertoires shared a platform, a later analysis reported.

Profiled with immunoSEQ multiplex PCR; TCRdb holds only in-frame clones, not every one. The table shows 100,000 to 150,000 clones, with about 96% occurring only once. The sequenced sample was PBMCs. The receptor comes from a man aged 18 to 29 in good health and CMV-seronegative.

The CDR3, as DNA: TGCGCCAGCAGCCAGACGGGACTAGCGGGATACGGGGAGCTGTTTTTT. This codes for CASSQTGLAGYGELFF. V gene TRBV4-3 combines with J gene TRBJ2-2; 13 bases are a match to TRBD2. The V segment lost 3 bases and the J segment 7 bases; nucleotides outside the gene matches: 5. This CDR3 has 16 residues. CDR1 and CDR2 (germline): LGHNA, YSLEER.